Listed below are T cell receptor beta chains from one sample, sequenced in a study of patients and donors after allogeneic stem cell transplantation. TCRdb independently ran MiXCR on the RT-PCR reads; one entry per CDR3 protein. In the table there are some 880,000 distinct CDR3 sequences, under 20% of which are singletons. Sample: blood, either unsorted or a sorted T cell fraction (not recorded which). Source of these receptors: a human donor who was either an allogeneic HSCT recipient or a stem cell or donor lymphocyte infusion donor (not recorded which). It is not recorded whose cells these are; they may come from a transplant donor. The CDR3 runs from the conserved cysteine through the conserved F or W. Fields, in order: V gene, D gene, clone size, J gene, CDR3 DNA, CDR3 protein. A D gene is named only where the DNA matches it firmly. Size is stated for part of the rows, as once, few or many counts, or as a class when the clone is expanded.

>TRBV6-1|.|.|TRBJ2-3
TGTGCCAGCAGTGAAGAACACCGGGGTCCAGATACGCAGTATTTT
CASSEEHRGPDTQYF
>TRBV6-1|TRBD2|.|TRBJ2-1
TGTGCCAGCAGTCGAGGAAGCGGGGGAACCTACAATGAGCAGTTCTTC
CASSRGSGGTYNEQFF
>TRBV19|TRBD1|few|TRBJ1-1
TGTGCCAGTAGTACCGGACAGGGATTGGGTACTGAAGCTTTCTTT
CASSTGQGLGTEAFF
>TRBV7-2|.|.|TRBJ1-5
TGTGCCAGCAGCAAGGACACCTTCAATCAGCCCCAGCATTTT
CASSKDTFNQPQHF
>TRBV12-3/TRBV12-4|TRBD2|.|TRBJ2-5
TGTGCCAGCAACAATCGCAGGACTAGCGGGCAAGAGACCCAGTACTTC
CASNNRRTSGQETQYF
>TRBV5-1|.|few|TRBJ1-2
TGCGCCAGCAGCGCCGGAAACTATGGCTACACCTTC
CASSAGNYGYTF
>TRBV29-1|.|few|TRBJ2-7
TGCAGCGTCATCAGGGGAGGACACGAGCAGTACTTC
CSVIRGGHEQYF
>TRBV4-1|TRBD1|.|TRBJ1-2
TGCGCCAGCAGCCAAGTACAGGGGACGGGCTATGGCTACACCTTC
CASSQVQGTGYGYTF
>TRBV6-1|TRBD2|.|TRBJ2-2
TGTGCCAGCGGGGAGGAGCGGGATAATAACTACCCCGGGGAGCTGTTTTTT
CASGEERDNNYPGELFF
>TRBV6-2/TRBV6-3|.|few|TRBJ2-3
TGTGCCAGCTCCCAGGGTGGGACGGGGACAGATACGCAGTATTTT
CASSQGGTGTDTQYF
>TRBV6-5|.|.|TRBJ2-1
TGTGCCAGCAGTTATGAACAGCCTTACAATGAGCAGTTCTTC
CASSYEQPYNEQFF
>TRBV6-1|.|few|TRBJ1-2
TGTGCCAGCTGCCCTCTCGTCGAGGGGGGATACTATGGCTACACCTTC
CASCPLVEGGYYGYTF
>TRBV7-9|.|many|TRBJ1-1
TGTGCCAGCAGCTTAGTACGAGGGACGAACACTGAAGCTTTCTTT
CASSLVRGTNTEAFF
>TRBV3-1|TRBD2|.|TRBJ2-1
TGTGCCAGCAGCCAGGGTCCCCCTAGCGGGAGGTCCAATGAGCAGTTCTTC
CASSQGPPSGRSNEQFF
>TRBV12-3/TRBV12-4|.|.|TRBJ1-1
TGTGCCAGCAGTTTATCCGGGTATATGAACACTGAAGCTTTCTTT
CASSLSGYMNTEAFF
>TRBV7-6|.|many|TRBJ2-2
TGTGCCAGCAGCTCCTCGAACACCGGGGAGCTGTTTTTT
CASSSSNTGELFF
>TRBV4-2|.|few|TRBJ2-2
TGTGCCAGCAGCCAAGAAGTACAGGGCAACACCGGGGAGCTGTTTTTT
CASSQEVQGNTGELFF
>TRBV5-1|.|.|TRBJ1-2
TGCGCCAGCACACCAGGATACGGGACACCTAACTATGGCTACACCTTC
CASTPGYGTPNYGYTF
>TRBV7-2|TRBD1|.|TRBJ2-7
TGTGCCAGCAGCCGAGCTCAACCCGGGACAGGGGTAAACGAGCAGTACTTC
CASSRAQPGTGVNEQYF
>TRBV15|TRBD2|.|TRBJ2-7
TGTGCCACCAGCATGACTAGCGGAACAATGCAGTACTTC
CATSMTSGTMQYF
>TRBV7-2|TRBD1|few|TRBJ2-1
TGTGCCAGCAGCGCCGACAGGGGCTCCTACAATGAGCAGTTCTTC
CASSADRGSYNEQFF
>TRBV2|.|.|TRBJ1-1
TGTGCCAGCAGTGATAGGGTGGCGAACACTGAAGCTTTCTTT
CASSDRVANTEAFF
>TRBV5-1|.|few|TRBJ1-1
TGCGCCAGCAGTCTACCTGCAACTAGCGCTGAAGCTTTCTTT
CASSLPATSAEAFF
>TRBV7-9|.|.|TRBJ2-3
TGTGCCAGCAGCACAGGGCGTCCAGATACGCAGTATTTT
CASSTGRPDTQYF